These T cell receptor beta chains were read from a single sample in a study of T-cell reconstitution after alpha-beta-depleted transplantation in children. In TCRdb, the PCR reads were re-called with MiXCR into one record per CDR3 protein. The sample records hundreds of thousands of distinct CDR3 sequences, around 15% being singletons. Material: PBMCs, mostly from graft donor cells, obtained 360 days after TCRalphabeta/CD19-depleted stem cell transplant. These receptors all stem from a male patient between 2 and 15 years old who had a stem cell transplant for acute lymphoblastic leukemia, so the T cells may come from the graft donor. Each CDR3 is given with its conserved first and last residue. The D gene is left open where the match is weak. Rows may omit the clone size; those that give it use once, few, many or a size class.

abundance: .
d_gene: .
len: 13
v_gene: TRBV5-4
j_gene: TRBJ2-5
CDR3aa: CASSSGVQETQYF
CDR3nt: TGCGCCAGCAGTTCAGGGGTACAAGAGACCCAGTACTTC

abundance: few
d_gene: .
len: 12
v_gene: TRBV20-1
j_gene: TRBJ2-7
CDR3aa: CSAATGSYEQYF
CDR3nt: TGCAGTGCTGCCACGGGTAGTTACGAGCAGTACTTC

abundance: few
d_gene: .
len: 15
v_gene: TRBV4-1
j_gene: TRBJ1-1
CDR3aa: CASSQDRTVNTEAFF
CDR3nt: TGCGCCAGCAGCCAAGATCGTACAGTGAACACTGAAGCTTTCTTT

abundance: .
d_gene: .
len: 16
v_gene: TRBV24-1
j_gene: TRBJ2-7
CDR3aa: CATKWAEGVRSYEQYF
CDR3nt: TGTGCCACTAAGTGGGCCGAGGGCGTCAGGTCCTACGAGCAGTACTTC

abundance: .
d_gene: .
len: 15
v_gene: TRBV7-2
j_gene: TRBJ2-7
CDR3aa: CASSLESGAAYEQYF
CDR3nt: TGTGCCAGCAGCTTAGAGAGTGGAGCGGCCTACGAGCAGTACTTC

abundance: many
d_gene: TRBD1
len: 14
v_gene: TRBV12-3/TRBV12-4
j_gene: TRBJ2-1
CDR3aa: CASSLWDRGNEQFF
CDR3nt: TGTGCCAGCAGTTTATGGGACAGGGGCAATGAGCAGTTCTTC

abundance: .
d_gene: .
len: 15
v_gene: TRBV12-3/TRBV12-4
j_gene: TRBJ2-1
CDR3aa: CASRRSGGPYNEQFF
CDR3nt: TGTGCCAGCAGAAGATCCGGGGGGCCCTACAATGAGCAGTTCTTC

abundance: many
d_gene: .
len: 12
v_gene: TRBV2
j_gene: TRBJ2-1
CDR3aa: CASSDSLGEQFF
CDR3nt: TGTGCCAGCAGTGACTCCCTGGGTGAGCAGTTCTTC

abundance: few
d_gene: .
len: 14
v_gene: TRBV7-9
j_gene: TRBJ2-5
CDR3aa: CANSTPLGQETQYF
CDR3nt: TGTGCCAACAGCACGCCTCTAGGCCAAGAGACCCAGTACTTC

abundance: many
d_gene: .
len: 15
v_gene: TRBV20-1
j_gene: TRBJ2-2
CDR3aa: CSARDSPKRTGELFF
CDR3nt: TGCAGTGCTAGAGATTCCCCCAAACGGACCGGGGAGCTGTTTTTT

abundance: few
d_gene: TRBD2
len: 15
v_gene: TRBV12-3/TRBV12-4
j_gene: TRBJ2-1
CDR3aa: CASGGGPGLYNEQFF
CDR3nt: TGTGCCAGCGGGGGAGGGCCTGGCCTCTACAATGAGCAGTTCTTC

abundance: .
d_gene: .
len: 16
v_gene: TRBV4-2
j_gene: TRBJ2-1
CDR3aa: CASSQGWTRDNDLKFF
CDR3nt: TGTGCCAGCAGCCAAGGTTGGACTAGGGACAATGATTTGAAGTTCTTC

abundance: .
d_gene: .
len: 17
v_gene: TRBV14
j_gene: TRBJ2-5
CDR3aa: CASSQEGWALGLETQYF
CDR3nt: TGTGCCAGCAGCCAAGAGGGTTGGGCTCTGGGACTTGAGACCCAGTACTTC

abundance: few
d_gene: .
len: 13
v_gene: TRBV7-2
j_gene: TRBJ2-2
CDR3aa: CASSLRSPGELFF
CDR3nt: TGTGCCAGCAGCTTACGGTCTCCCGGGGAGCTGTTTTTT

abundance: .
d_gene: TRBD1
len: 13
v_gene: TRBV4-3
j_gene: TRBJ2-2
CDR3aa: CASSARDRAELFF
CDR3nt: TGCGCCAGCAGCGCCCGGGACAGGGCGGAGCTGTTTTTT

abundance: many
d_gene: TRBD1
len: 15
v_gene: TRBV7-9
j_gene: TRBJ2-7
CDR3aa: CASSPDRGYSYEQYF
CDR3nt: TGTGCCAGCAGCCCCGACAGGGGGTACTCCTACGAGCAGTACTTC

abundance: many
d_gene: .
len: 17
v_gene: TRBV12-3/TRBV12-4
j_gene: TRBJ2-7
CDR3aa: CASSYPFRDLLAYEQYF
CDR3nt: TGTGCCAGCAGTTATCCGTTCCGGGATTTACTAGCTTACGAGCAGTACTTC

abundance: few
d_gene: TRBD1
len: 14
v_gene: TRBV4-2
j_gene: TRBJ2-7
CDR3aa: CASSFYRGPYEQYF
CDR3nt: TGTGCCAGCAGCTTTTACAGGGGGCCCTACGAGCAGTACTTC

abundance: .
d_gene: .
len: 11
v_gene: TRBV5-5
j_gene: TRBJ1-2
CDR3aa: CASSFTYGYTF
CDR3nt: TGTGCCAGCAGCTTCACCTATGGCTACACCTTC

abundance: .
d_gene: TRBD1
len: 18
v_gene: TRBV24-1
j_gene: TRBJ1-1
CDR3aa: CATSDTKTGSVRNTEAFF
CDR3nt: TGTGCCACCAGTGACACAAAGACAGGGTCGGTTCGGAACACTGAAGCTTTCTTT

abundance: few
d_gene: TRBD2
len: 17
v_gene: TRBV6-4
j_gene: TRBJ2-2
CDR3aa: CASSRTSGRGNTGELFF
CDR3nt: TGTGCCAGCAGCAGGACTAGCGGGAGAGGGAACACCGGGGAGCTGTTTTTT

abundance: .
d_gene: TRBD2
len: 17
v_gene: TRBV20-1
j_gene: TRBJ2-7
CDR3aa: CSARDESGRVFEYEQYF
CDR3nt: TGCAGTGCTAGAGATGAAAGCGGGAGGGTTTTTGAGTACGAGCAGTACTTC

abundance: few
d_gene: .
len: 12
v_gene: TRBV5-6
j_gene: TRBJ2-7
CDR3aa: CASSSYPREQYF
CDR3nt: TGTGCCAGCAGCTCCTACCCTAGGGAGCAGTACTTC

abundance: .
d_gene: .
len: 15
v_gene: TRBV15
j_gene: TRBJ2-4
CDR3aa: CATSRDQWRVDIQYF
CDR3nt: TGTGCCACCAGCAGAGACCAATGGAGGGTTGACATTCAGTACTTC

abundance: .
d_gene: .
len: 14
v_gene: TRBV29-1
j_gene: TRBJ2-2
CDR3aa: CSVGDPLEGGELFF
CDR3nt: TGCAGCGTTGGGGACCCACTGGAGGGCGGGGAGCTGTTTTTT

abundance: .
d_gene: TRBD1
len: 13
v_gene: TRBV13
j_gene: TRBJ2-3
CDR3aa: CASGQGFADTQYF
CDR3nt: TGTGCCAGCGGACAGGGTTTCGCAGATACGCAGTATTTT

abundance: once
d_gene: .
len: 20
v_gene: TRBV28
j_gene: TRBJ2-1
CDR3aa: CASSLGLLRDPEASYNEQFF
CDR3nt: TGTGCCAGCAGTTTAGGACTCCTCCGGGACCCCGAGGCCTCCTACAATGAGCAGTTCTTC

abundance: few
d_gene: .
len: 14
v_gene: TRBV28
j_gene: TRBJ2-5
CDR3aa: CASSALGIQETQYF
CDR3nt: TGTGCCAGCAGTGCACTAGGAATCCAAGAGACCCAGTACTTC

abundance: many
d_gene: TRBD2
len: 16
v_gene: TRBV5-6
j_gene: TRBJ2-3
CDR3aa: CASSLRVGRAMDTQYF
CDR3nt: TGTGCCAGCAGCTTGCGCGTCGGGAGGGCCATGGATACGCAGTATTTT

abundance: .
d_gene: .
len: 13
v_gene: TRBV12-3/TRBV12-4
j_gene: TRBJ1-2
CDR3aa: CASSFKQGNGYTF
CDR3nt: TGTGCCAGCAGTTTCAAACAGGGCAATGGCTACACCTTC

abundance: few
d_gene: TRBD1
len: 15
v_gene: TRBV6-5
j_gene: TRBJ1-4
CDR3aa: CASSYPTGGNEKLFF
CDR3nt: TGTGCCAGCAGTTACCCGACAGGGGGTAATGAAAAACTGTTTTTT

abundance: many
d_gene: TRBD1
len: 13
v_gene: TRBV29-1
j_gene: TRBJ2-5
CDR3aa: CSGCDRGKETQYF
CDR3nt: TGCAGCGGCTGCGACAGGGGCAAAGAGACCCAGTACTTC

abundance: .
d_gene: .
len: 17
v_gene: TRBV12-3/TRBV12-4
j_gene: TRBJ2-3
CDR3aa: CASSLRRDGPSTDTQYF
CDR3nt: TGTGCCAGCAGTCTACGCCGGGACGGTCCTAGCACAGATACGCAGTATTTT